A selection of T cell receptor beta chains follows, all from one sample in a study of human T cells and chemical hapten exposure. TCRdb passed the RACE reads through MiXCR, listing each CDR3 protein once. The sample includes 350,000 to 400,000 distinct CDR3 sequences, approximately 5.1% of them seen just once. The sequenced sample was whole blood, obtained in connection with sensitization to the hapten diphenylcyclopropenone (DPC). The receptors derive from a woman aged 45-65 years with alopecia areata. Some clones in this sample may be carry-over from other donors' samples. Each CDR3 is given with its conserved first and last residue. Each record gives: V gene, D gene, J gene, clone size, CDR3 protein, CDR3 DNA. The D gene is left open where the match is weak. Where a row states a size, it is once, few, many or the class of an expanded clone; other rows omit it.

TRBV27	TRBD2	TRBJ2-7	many	CASSSSSGRTYEQYF	TGTGCCAGCAGTTCCTCTAGCGGGCGAACCTACGAGCAGTACTTC
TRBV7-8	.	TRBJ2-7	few	CASSLASQFYEQYF	TGTGCCAGCAGCTTAGCGTCACAGTTCTACGAGCAGTACTTC
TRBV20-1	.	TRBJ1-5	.	CSASSDRIYSNQPQHF	TGCAGTGCTAGTTCCGACAGGATCTATAGCAATCAGCCCCAGCATTTT
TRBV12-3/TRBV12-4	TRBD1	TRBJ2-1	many	CASSSMTGVGYNEQFF	TGTGCCAGCAGTTCCATGACAGGGGTCGGGTACAATGAGCAGTTCTTC
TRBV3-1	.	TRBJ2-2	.	CASSQEVSTGELFF	TGTGCCAGCAGCCAAGAAGTGTCCACCGGGGAGCTGTTTTTT
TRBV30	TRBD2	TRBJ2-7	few	CAWTGSAGGAGEQYF	TGTGCCTGGACGGGGTCAGCGGGAGGGGCTGGCGAGCAGTACTTC
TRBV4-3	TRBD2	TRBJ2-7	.	CASSQETGGPSYEQYF	TGCGCCAGCAGCCAAGAGACGGGAGGGCCCTCCTACGAGCAGTACTTC
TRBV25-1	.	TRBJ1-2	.	CASSMGEKDYGYTF	TGTGCCAGCAGTATGGGGGAAAAAGACTATGGCTACACCTTC
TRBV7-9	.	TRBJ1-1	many	CASSHPREGTEAFF	TGTGCCAGCAGCCACCCGCGAGAGGGGACTGAAGCTTTCTTT
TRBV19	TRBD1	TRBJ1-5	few	CASSNDRDRGNQPQHF	TGTGCCAGTAGTAACGACCGGGACAGGGGCAATCAGCCCCAGCATTTT
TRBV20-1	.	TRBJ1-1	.	CSAKRGDKAFF	TGCAGTGCCAAGAGGGGGGATAAAGCTTTCTTT
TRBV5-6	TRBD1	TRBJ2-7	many	CASSTGTGIYEQYF	TGTGCCAGCAGCACCGGGACAGGGATCTACGAGCAGTACTTC
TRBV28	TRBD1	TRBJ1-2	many	CASAGGLAGYTF	TGTGCCAGCGCAGGGGGGTTGGCTGGCTACACCTTC
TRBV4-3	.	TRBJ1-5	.	CASSQDWRSNQPQHF	TGCGCCAGCAGCCAAGATTGGCGTAGCAATCAGCCCCAGCATTTT
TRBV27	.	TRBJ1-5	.	CATSDDPNQPQHF	TGTGCCACTTCCGATGACCCCAATCAGCCCCAGCATTTT
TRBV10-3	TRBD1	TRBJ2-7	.	CAITRDSSYEQYF	TGTGCCATCACCCGGGACAGTTCCTACGAGCAGTACTTC
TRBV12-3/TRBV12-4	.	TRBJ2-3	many	CASSPRQNTDTQYF	TGTGCCAGCAGTCCCCGACAGAACACAGATACGCAGTATTTT
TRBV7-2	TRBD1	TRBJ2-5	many	CASSSRTGEETQYF	TGTGCCAGCAGCTCTCGGACAGGGGAAGAGACCCAGTACTTC
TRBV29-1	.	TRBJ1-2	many	CSVGEGYTF	TGCAGCGTTGGGGAAGGCTACACCTTC
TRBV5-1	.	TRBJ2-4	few	CASTLEGLENIQYF	TGCGCCAGCACCCTCGAGGGGCTGGAGAACATTCAGTACTTC
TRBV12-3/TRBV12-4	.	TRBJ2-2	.	CTSSLGANTGELFF	TGTACCAGCAGTTTGGGGGCAAACACCGGGGAGCTGTTTTTT
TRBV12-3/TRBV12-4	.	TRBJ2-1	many	CASSARGIEQFF	TGTGCCAGCAGCGCCAGGGGTATTGAGCAGTTCTTC
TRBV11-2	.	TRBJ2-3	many	CASSSDYTQYF	TGTGCCAGCAGCTCCGATTATACGCAGTATTTT
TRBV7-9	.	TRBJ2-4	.	CASSPTGLAKNIQYF	TGTGCCAGCAGCCCGACAGGACTAGCCAAAAACATTCAGTACTTC
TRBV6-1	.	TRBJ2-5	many	CASSGRGSQETQYF	TGTGCCAGCAGTGGTCGTGGGTCTCAAGAGACCCAGTACTTC
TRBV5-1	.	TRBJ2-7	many	CASSPSGVLHEQYF	TGCGCCAGCAGCCCTTCGGGGGTTTTACACGAGCAGTACTTC
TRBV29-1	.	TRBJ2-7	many	CSVDPGLYEQYF	TGCAGCGTTGACCCAGGATTGTACGAGCAGTACTTC
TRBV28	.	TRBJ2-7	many	CASRPPGAGYEQYF	TGTGCCAGCAGGCCCCCAGGGGCTGGATACGAGCAGTACTTC